This is a list of T cell receptor beta chains from one sample in a study of cytomegalovirus exposure and HLA in healthy donors. Sequencing used immunoSEQ multiplex PCR; TCRdb keeps in-frame clones, though not all of them. The sample gives under 150,000 clones, around 84% of which show up once; approximately 2.5% is in the top ten. Sequencing was performed on PBMCs. The receptors come from a man aged 45-60 years in good health and CMV-seronegative. CDR3s include the opening cysteine and the closing phenylalanine or tryptophan. The D gene is left open where the match is weak. Clone size appears in some rows only: once, few, many, or a class for an expanded clone.

cdr3_aa cdr3_nt j_call d_call clone_size v_call
CASSHLLARKRDSPLHF TGCGCCAGCAGCCACCTCTTAGCAAGGAAGAGGGATTCACCCCTCCACTTT TRBJ1-6 NA NA TRBV4-1
CASSYRQGRGETQYF TGTGCCAGCAGCTACCGACAGGGTAGGGGAGAGACCCAGTACTTC TRBJ2-5 TRBD1 many TRBV13
CASSSRLAGVTGELFF TGTGCCAGCAGCTCCCGACTAGCGGGGGTAACCGGGGAGCTGTTTTTT TRBJ2-2 TRBD2 few TRBV11-3
CASSAVGALNTGELFF TGTGCCAGCAGCGCTGTGGGGGCCTTGAACACCGGGGAGCTGTTTTTT TRBJ2-2 NA NA TRBV7-2
CASSRQSGGYQPQHF TGTGCCAGCAGTCGACAGTCGGGAGGTTATCAGCCCCAGCATTTT TRBJ1-5 NA NA TRBV7-2
CAWSGWQNYEQYF TGTGCCTGGAGCGGGTGGCAGAACTACGAGCAGTACTTC TRBJ2-7 NA NA TRBV30
CASSPRRDRELPLDPYEQYF TGTGCCAGCTCACCACGAAGGGACAGGGAACTACCCCTTGACCCCTACGAGCAGTACTTC TRBJ2-7 TRBD1 NA TRBV18
CASRNRDYEQYF TGTGCCAGTAGGAACAGGGACTACGAGCAGTACTTC TRBJ2-7 NA NA TRBV19
CASSLKGAYEQYF TGTGCCAGCAGTTTGAAAGGGGCCTACGAGCAGTACTTC TRBJ2-7 NA few TRBV27
CATAPRGQLNEKLFF TGTGCCACCGCTCCTAGGGGACAGCTTAATGAAAAACTGTTTTTT TRBJ1-4 TRBD1 NA TRBV5-8
CASSAQGIQPQHF TGTGCCAGCAGTGCTCAGGGTATCCAGCCCCAGCATTTT TRBJ1-5 NA NA TRBV25-1
CATSSQTGGWGEKLFF TGTGCCACCAGCAGTCAAACAGGGGGCTGGGGGGAAAAACTGTTTTTT TRBJ1-4 TRBD1 once TRBV15
CASSLDRAGDEKLFF TGTGCCAGCAGCTTAGACAGGGCTGGGGATGAAAAACTGTTTTTT TRBJ1-4 NA NA TRBV7-9
CASSYLTGEQETQYF TGTGCCAGCAGTTACCTAACAGGGGAACAAGAGACCCAGTACTTC TRBJ2-5 TRBD1 NA TRBV6-6
CASTKYRTEAFF TGTGCCAGCACCAAATATCGGACTGAAGCTTTCTTT TRBJ1-1 NA few TRBV2
CAIRARQAQETQYF TGTGCCATCAGGGCCCGACAGGCACAAGAGACCCAGTACTTC TRBJ2-5 NA NA TRBV10-3
CASGRDGGSEQYF TGTGCCAGCGGGCGGGATGGGGGTTCCGAGCAGTACTTC TRBJ2-7 NA NA TRBV6-5
CASSLGQGQPQHF TGTGCCAGCAGCTTAGGTCAGGGTCAGCCCCAGCATTTT TRBJ1-5 NA NA TRBV7-9
CASSILYEQYF TGTGCCAGCAGTATCCTCTACGAGCAGTACTTC TRBJ2-7 NA NA TRBV2
CASSLEPTGANVLTF TGCGCCAGCAGCTTGGAACCGACAGGGGCCAACGTCCTGACTTTC TRBJ2-6 NA NA TRBV5-1
CAWSDRPNYGYTF TGTGCCTGGAGCGACAGGCCCAACTATGGCTACACCTTC TRBJ1-2 NA NA TRBV30
CASSQEIRPGAGSPLHF TGCGCCAGCAGCCAAGAAATCAGGCCAGGGGCCGGTTCACCCCTCCACTTT TRBJ1-6 NA NA TRBV4-3
CSVGQGTGELFF TGCAGCGTTGGACAGGGGACCGGGGAGCTGTTTTTT TRBJ2-2 TRBD1 few TRBV29-1
CASSHQGAGSTGELFF TGTGCCAGCTCACACCAGGGGGCTGGTTCTACCGGGGAGCTGTTTTTT TRBJ2-2 TRBD1 NA TRBV18
CASSQALVRREGYGYTF TGCGCCAGCAGCCAAGCACTCGTCAGGAGGGAGGGCTATGGCTACACCTTC TRBJ1-2 NA NA TRBV4-3
CASSQTGFSGNTIYF TGCGCCAGCAGCCAGACAGGGTTTTCTGGAAACACCATATATTTT TRBJ1-3 TRBD1 few TRBV4-1
CASKAGQGALNGYTF TGTGCCAGTAAGGCGGGACAGGGGGCGTTGAATGGCTACACCTTC TRBJ1-2 TRBD1 NA TRBV19
CASSLQGPYGYTF TGTGCCAGCAGCCTACAGGGACCATATGGCTACACCTTC TRBJ1-2 NA NA TRBV9
CATSPRAGGVYGYTF TGTGCCACCAGCCCGAGAGCAGGGGGCGTCTATGGCTACACCTTC TRBJ1-2 TRBD1 NA TRBV15
CASSLILAGHNEQFF TGCGCCAGCAGCTTGATCCTAGCGGGGCACAATGAGCAGTTCTTC TRBJ2-1 TRBD2 NA TRBV5-1
CASSPVTGGSYEQYF TGCGCCAGCAGCCCGGTGACAGGGGGCTCCTACGAGCAGTACTTC TRBJ2-7 TRBD1 once TRBV10-2
CASSISSGSSTDTQYF TGTGCCAGTAGTATAAGTAGCGGGTCTAGCACAGATACGCAGTATTTT TRBJ2-3 TRBD2 NA TRBV19
CASSRSADGVDEQFF TGTGCCAGCAGTAGATCGGCAGATGGAGTGGATGAGCAGTTCTTC TRBJ2-1 NA NA TRBV2